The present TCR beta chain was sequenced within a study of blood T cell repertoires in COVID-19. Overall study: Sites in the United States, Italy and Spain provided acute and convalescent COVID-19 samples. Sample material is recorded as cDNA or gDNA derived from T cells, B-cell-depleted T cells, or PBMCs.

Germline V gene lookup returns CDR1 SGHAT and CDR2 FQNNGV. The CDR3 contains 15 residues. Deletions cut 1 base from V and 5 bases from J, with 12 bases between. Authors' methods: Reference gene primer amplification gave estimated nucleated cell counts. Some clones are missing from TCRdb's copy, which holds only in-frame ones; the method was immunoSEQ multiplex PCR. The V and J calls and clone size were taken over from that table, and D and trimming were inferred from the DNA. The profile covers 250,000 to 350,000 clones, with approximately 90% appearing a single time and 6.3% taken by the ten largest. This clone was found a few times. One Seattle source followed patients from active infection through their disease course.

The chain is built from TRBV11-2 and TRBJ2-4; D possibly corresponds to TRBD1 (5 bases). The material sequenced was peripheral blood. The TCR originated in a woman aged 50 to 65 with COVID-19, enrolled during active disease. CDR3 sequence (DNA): TGTGCCAGCAGCTTAGTGGCAGGGTTCCAAAACATTCAGTACTTC. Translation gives CASSLVAGFQNIQYF.